These 14 T cell receptor beta chains were sequenced from one sample in a study. Tregs were sorted as CD4+CD25+CD127-/low cells. The TRBV12-4/TRBJ1-2 clonotypes were amplified using barcode primers with ligated adaptors. TCRdb redid the calling of the multiplex PCR reads with MiXCR, one entry per CDR3 protein. The sample has 1,000 to 1,300 distinct CDR3 sequences, roughly 0.7% seen once; the top ten hold 25%. Sequenced material: Tregs sorted from blood. All receptors derive from a female donor with breast cancer.

By share of the sample, this clonotype is medium-sized. The rearrangement uses TRBV12-3 or TRBV12-4 and TRBJ1-2; D is ambiguous. V dropped 3 bases and J dropped 1 base, with 3 bases sitting between them. This CDR3 has 12 residues. The DNA of the CDR3 is TGTGCCAGCAGTTTGCTTAACTATGGCTACACCTTC. Translation gives CASSLLNYGYTF.

In this sample, this clonotype is medium-sized (0.01 to 0.1%). The V and J genes are TRBV12-3 or TRBV12-4 and TRBJ1-2, with D hard to call. The CDR3 spans 13 residues. Trimming stripped 5 bases from V and 2 bases from J, with 9 bases between. DNA of the CDR3: TGTGCCAGCAGTGGTGGGAAGAACTATGGCTACACCTTC. It specifies CASSGGKNYGYTF.

This clonotype qualifies as medium-sized (0.01 to 0.1%). The chain links TRBV12-3 or TRBV12-4 to TRBJ1-2, with 9 bases aligning to TRBD1. V shed 6 bases, J shed 6 bases, and the junction held 5 bases outside the gene matches. The CDR3 sequence is 13 residues long. The CDR3 region has the DNA TGTGCCAGCAGCTGGGACAGGGCTCATGGCTACACCTTC. Amino acid sequence: CASSWDRAHGYTF.

This clonotype is medium-sized in the sample. V and J are TRBV12-3 or TRBV12-4 and TRBJ1-2; 7 nucleotides match TRBD1. J lost 8 bases, V lost 6 bases, and 9 bases had no gene match. This CDR3 region has 13 residues. CDR3 loop: CASRPETGRGYTF. The DNA for the CDR3 is TGTGCCAGCAGACCAGAGACAGGGAGAGGCTACACCTTC.

By frequency in the sample, this clonotype is medium-sized (0.01 to 0.1%). This chain connects TRBV12-3 or TRBV12-4 to TRBJ1-2; tentative D call: TRBD1 (5 bases). There are 15 residues in the CDR3. V was cut by 0 bases and J by 4 bases, with 12 bases left in between. The CDR3, as DNA: TGTGCCAGCAGTTTAGCCACCTCAGGGTTCTATGGCTACACCTTC. It specifies CASSLATSGFYGYTF.

Sample share makes this clonotype medium-sized (0.01 to 0.1%). The V and J genes are TRBV12-3 or TRBV12-4 and TRBJ1-2; TRBD1 might be the D (5 bases). Trimming removed 3 bases at V and 4 bases at J, with 12 bases between. The CDR3 sequence is 14 residues long. Here the CDR3 reads CASSLSRASYGYTF. The CDR3, as DNA: TGTGCCAGCAGTTTGTCCAGGGCGAGCTATGGCTACACCTTC.

In its sample, this clonotype ranks as medium-sized. The junction shows a germline mismatch at one end, possibly a read error. The chain joins TRBV12-3 or TRBV12-4 to TRBJ1-2; D is possibly TRBD1 (5 bases). The CDR3 sequence is 16 residues long. The CDR3 is CASSLGSGRGYYGYTF. The CDR3 DNA reads as TGCGCCAGCAGTTTAGGTTCAGGGAGAGGGTACTATGGCTACACCTTC.

In its sample, this clonotype is medium-sized. The chain has TRBV12-3 or TRBV12-4 and TRBJ1-2; D not resolved. V lost 4 bases and J 6 bases, leaving 9 bases between the germline ends. This CDR3 contains 12 residues. The CDR3 DNA sequence: TGTGCCAGCAGTTATAGGTCGGATGGCTACACCTTC. Encoded protein: CASSYRSDGYTF.

This clonotype rates as medium-sized. The chain employs TRBV12-3 or TRBV12-4 and TRBJ1-2; 7 nucleotides agree with TRBD1. CDR3 size: 13 residues. V trimming: 6 bases; J trimming: 2 bases; junction bases outside the gene matches: 3. In nucleotides, the CDR3 is TGTGCCAGCAGAGGGACAGTCAACTATGGCTACACCTTC. It specifies CASRGTVNYGYTF.

By share, this clonotype ranks as medium-sized (0.01 to 0.1%). This chain joins TRBV12-3 or TRBV12-4 and TRBJ1-2; D remains ambiguous. The CDR3 consists of 10 residues. Deletions cut 7 bases from V and 8 bases from J, with 8 bases between. CDR3 residues: CASTMKGYTF. The CDR3 nucleotides read TGTGCCAGCACCATGAAGGGCTACACCTTC.

This clonotype is medium-sized by share. The rearrangement uses TRBV12-3 or TRBV12-4 and TRBJ1-2, with D perhaps TRBD1 (5 bases). CDR3 size: 14 residues. V was shortened by 6 bases and J by 3 bases, with 14 bases between the two germline ends. The CDR3 bases are TGTGCCAGCAGCTCAACCGGGACTGACTATGGCTACACCTTC. Protein sequence: CASSSTGTDYGYTF.

By proportion, this clonotype is medium-sized. This sequence joins TRBV12-3 or TRBV12-4 and TRBJ1-2, with 8 positions matching TRBD1. The length of the CDR3 is 17 residues. V lost 6 bases, J lost 3 bases, and 15 bases stayed unmatched. The CDR3 region has the DNA TGTGCCAGCAGCCACGGGACAGGCGGAGGCACTTACTATGGCTACACCTTC. It yields the protein CASSHGTGGGTYYGYTF.

This clonotype was counted only a few times. The chain carries TRBV12-3 or TRBV12-4 and TRBJ1-2, with D perhaps TRBD1 (5 bases). This CDR3 has 14 amino acids. Trimming left V 5 bases short and J 1 base short, with 11 bases between. The CDR3 DNA sequence: TGTGCCAGCAGTCTACAGGAGATTAACTATGGCTACACCTTC. As protein: CASSLQEINYGYTF.

This clonotype counts as medium-sized. V is TRBV12-3 or TRBV12-4 and J is TRBJ1-2; a possible D gene is TRBD1 (5 bases). The CDR3 runs 14 residues. The V end was cut by 4 bases, the J end by 5 bases, with 14 bases between. The CDR3 DNA follows: TGTGCCAGCAGTTCGACCGGGGCCGGATATGGCTACACCTTC. Amino acids: CASSSTGAGYGYTF.